The T cell receptor beta chain described here comes from a study of identical twins. Overall study findings and caveats: While abundant cord blood beta clonotypes carried fewer insertions, memory repertoires showed no such pattern.

TCRdb called the 5' RACE reads again in MiXCR, with one record for every CDR3 protein. The sample carries 1,800,000 or so distinct CDR3 sequences, about 32% recorded once. Germline CDR1 reads LNHDA; CDR2 reads SQIVND (reference sequence). V gave up 6 bases and J gave up 3 bases, with 9 bases separating them. This CDR3 is 13 amino acids long. On this clonotype: The antigen remains undetermined.

The sample was cord blood. The chain is built from TRBV19 and TRBJ1-5; D ambiguous. The receptor comes from a newborn girl in good health. CDR3 protein: CASSQIDNQPQHF. DNA for the CDR3: TGTGCCAGTAGCCAAATCGACAATCAGCCCCAGCATTTT.